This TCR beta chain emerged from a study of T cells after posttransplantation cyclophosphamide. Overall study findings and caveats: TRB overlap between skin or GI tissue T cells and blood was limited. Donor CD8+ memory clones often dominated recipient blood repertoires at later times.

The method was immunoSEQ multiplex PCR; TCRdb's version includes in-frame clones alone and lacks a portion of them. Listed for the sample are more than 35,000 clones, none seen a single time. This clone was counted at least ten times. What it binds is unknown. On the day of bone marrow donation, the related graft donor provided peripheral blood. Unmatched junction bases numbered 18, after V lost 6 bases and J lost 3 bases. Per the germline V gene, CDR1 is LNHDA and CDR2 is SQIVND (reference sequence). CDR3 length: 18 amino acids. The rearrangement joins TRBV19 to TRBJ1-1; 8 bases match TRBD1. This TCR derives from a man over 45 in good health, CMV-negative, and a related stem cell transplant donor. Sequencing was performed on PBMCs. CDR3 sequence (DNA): TGTGCCAGTAGCCCTAGAACGGACAGGGCGTCATTCGACACTGAAGCTTTCTTT. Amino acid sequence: CASSPRTDRASFDTEAFF.